This T cell receptor beta chain was identified in a study of T cells in tumors after PD-1 blockade. About the research overall: Some patients also took daily vismodegib 150 mg during anti-PD-1 treatment. Overall study findings and caveats: Roughly 40% of tumor TCR clonotypes were also found in blood.

TCRdb's table, derived via immunoSEQ multiplex PCR, lists solely in-frame clones and lacks some. The sample shows about 47,000 clones, more than 65% of them seen only once. As concerns this clone: Its matching antigen is unknown.

Genomic DNA template from tumor biopsies or peripheral blood, roughly 616 ng to 6,500 ng input. The receptor was derived from a human donor with advanced basal cell or squamous cell carcinoma (not recorded which). This sample comprised PBMCs, obtained before anti-PD-1 therapy.

The CDR3 nucleotides read TGTGCCAGCAGTGAACAGAGAGGCTACACCTTC. Translating gives CASSEQRGYTF. This chain joins TRBV6-1 and TRBJ1-2; D call uncertain. The CDR3 is 11 amino acids. The V end lost 2 bases, the J end lost 8 bases, and 6 bases lay between the germline ends. Germline V CDR1 and CDR2: MNHNS, SASEGT.